The 12 T cell receptor beta chains presented below share a single source sample, sequenced in a study of cytomegalovirus exposure and HLA in healthy donors. The PCR ran on 60 Vbeta and 13 Jbeta primers. The protocol was immunoSEQ multiplex PCR, while the TCRdb copy is restricted to in-frame clones and leaves out a portion. The table has about 120,000 clones, about three quarters seen once. Material for sequencing was PBMCs. These receptors were collected from a female donor in good health and CMV-seronegative.

CDR3 in DNA: TGTGCCAGTTCCCGGGACAGAATAGAGACCCAGTACTTC. This sequence encodes CASSRDRIETQYF. The chain uses TRBV19 and TRBJ2-5, with 7 bases identical to TRBD1. CDR3 length equals 13 residues. After removal of 8 bases from V and 4 bases from J, the junction contained 7 bases not matched to a gene. The germline V gene has CDR1 LNHDA and CDR2 SQIVND (reference sequence).

This sequence joins TRBV19 and TRBJ2-3; 8 positions agree with TRBD1. V lost 6 bases and J lost 1; bases outside the gene matches: 3. Germline lookup yields CDR1 LNHDA and CDR2 SQIVND (reference sequence). CDR3 length equals 14 residues. In nucleotides, the CDR3 is TGTGCCAGTAGGACGACAGGGGGCACAGATACGCAGTATTTT. It codes for CASRTTGGTDTQYF.

The CDR3 region has the DNA TGTGCCAGCAGTCTAGCGGGGGGGCGCGCAGATACGCAGTATTTT. It translates to CASSLAGGRADTQYF. The chain recombines TRBV2 with TRBJ2-3; TRBD2 matches at 12 bases. Germline V gives CDR1 SNHLY, CDR2 FYNNEI. The CDR3 has 15 residues. V was clipped by 5 bases and J by 4 bases; unmatched bases: 4. Looking up the rest from reference TRBV2 and TRBJ2-3 gives the full variable domain: EPEVTQTPSHQVTQMGQEVILRCVPISNHLYFYWYRQILGQKVEFLVSFYNNEISEKSEIFDDQFSVERPDGSNFTLKIRSTKLEDSAMYFCASSLAGGRADTQYFGPGTRLTVL.

The chain links TRBV18 to TRBJ2-7; 7 nucleotides agree with TRBD2. The J segment lost 0 bases and the V segment lost 1 base, leaving 3 bases of the junction unmatched. The CDR3 totals 15 residues. Germline CDR1 and CDR2: KGHSH and LQKENI. For the CDR3, the DNA is TGTGCCAGCTCACCACGGGGGGAGGGCTCCTACGAGCAGTACTTC. Encoded protein: CASSPRGEGSYEQYF.

This clone was observed a handful of times. V and J are TRBV5-1 and TRBJ1-4, with D uncertain. Between the trimmed V and J ends, which lost 3 bases and 7 bases, there was a span of 13 bases. CDR3 length: 14 residues. Germline CDR1 SGHRS, CDR2 YFSETQ. The CDR3 DNA reads as TGCGCCAGCAGCTCCCCGTCAGAGGGTGAAAAACTGTTTTTT. The encoded protein is CASSSPSEGEKLFF. Using reference TRBV5-1 and TRBJ1-4 for the parts outside the CDR3, the full variable domain is KAGVTQTPRYLIKTRGQQVTLSCSPISGHRSVSWYQQTPGQGLQFLFEYFSETQRNKGNFPGRFSGRQFSNSRSEMNVSTLELGDSALYLCASSSPSEGEKLFFGSGTQLSVL.

The gene calls are TRBV11-2 and TRBJ1-1, with D perhaps matching TRBD1 (5 bases). From germline, CDR1 is SGHAT and CDR2 FQNNGV. This CDR3 spans 17 amino acids. V lost 1 base and J 7 bases, leaving 22 bases between the germline ends. This CDR3 reads CASSLALGFRVSGEAFF. CDR3 sequence (DNA): TGTGCCAGCAGCTTAGCTCTTGGTTTCAGGGTGTCAGGTGAAGCTTTCTTT. The whole variable domain, remainder taken from reference TRBV11-2 and TRBJ1-1, is EAGVAQSPRYKIIEKRQSVAFWCNPISGHATLYWYQQILGQGPKLLIQFQNNGVVDDSQLPKDRFSAERLKGVDSTLKIQPAKLEDSAVYLCASSLALGFRVSGEAFFGQGTRLTVV.

This clone has more than one count but fewer than ten. The V and J genes are TRBV7-9 and TRBJ2-1; 8 bases are a match to TRBD2. The CDR3 extends over 15 amino acids. Per germline, CDR1 SEHNR and CDR2 FQNEAQ (reference sequence). Losses at the gene ends were 5 bases for V and 5 bases for J; bases not matched to a gene: 8. The CDR3 loop is CASSTIRGGHNEQFF. CDR3 sequence (DNA): TGTGCCAGCAGCACAATTCGGGGGGGACACAATGAGCAGTTCTTC.

With regard to this clone: Other DNA sequences of this sample code for an identical CDR3. This chain joins TRBV7-3 and TRBJ2-7, with 9 bases matching TRBD2. The J segment lost 3 bases and the V segment lost 3 bases, leaving 0 bases of the junction unmatched. Germline CDR1 SGHTA, CDR2 FQGTGA. The CDR3 consists of 13 residues. In nucleotides, the CDR3 is TGTGCCAGCAGCTTGACTAGCGGCTACGAGCAGTACTTC. Protein sequence: CASSLTSGYEQYF. Full variable domain (outside the CDR3, taken from reference TRBV7-3 and TRBJ2-7): GAGVSQTPSNKVTEKGKYVELRCDPISGHTALYWYRQSLGQGPEFLIYFQGTGAADDSGLPNDRFFAVRPEGSVSTLKIQRTERGDSAVYLCASSLTSGYEQYFGPGTRLTVT.

J is TRBJ2-5 and V is TRBV4-1; 8 positions agree with TRBD2. This CDR3 contains 13 residues. Looked up from germline, CDR1 is MGHRA and CDR2 is YSYEKL. The J segment lost 4 bases and the V segment lost 4 bases, leaving 2 bases of the junction unmatched. The CDR3 reads CASSPGGGETQYF. The DNA of the CDR3 is TGCGCCAGCAGCCCGGGAGGGGGAGAGACCCAGTACTTC.

The chain joins TRBV28 to TRBJ2-3; D is possibly TRBD1 (5 bases). Germline lookup yields CDR1 MDHEN and CDR2 SYDVKM. V gave up 5 bases and J gave up 5 bases, with 8 bases separating them. The CDR3 sequence is 12 residues long. In DNA form, the CDR3 reads TGTGCCAGCAGTGATCAGGGAGATACGCAGTATTTT. Encoded protein: CASSDQGDTQYF.

This clone was detected only a few times. The J gene is TRBJ2-1, the V gene TRBV19; the D gene is possibly TRBD2 (6 bases). Between the trimmed V and J ends, which lost 6 bases and 4 bases, there was a span of 16 bases. The CDR3 loop spans 15 amino acids. Germline-derived CDR1 and CDR2 are LNHDA and SQIVND (reference sequence). This CDR3 reads CASSRGLQVYNEQFF. In DNA, the CDR3 is TGTGCCAGTAGCCGGGGACTTCAAGTATACAATGAGCAGTTCTTC.

The V gene is TRBV7-9, the J gene TRBJ2-1, with D possibly matching TRBD2 (6 bases). V gave up 2 bases and J gave up 7 bases, with 12 bases separating them. Germline CDR1 SEHNR, CDR2 FQNEAQ (reference sequence). CDR3 length: 14 residues. CDR3 sequence (DNA): TGTGCCAGCAGCTTATCACTAGCTTGGAATGAGCAGTTCTTC. Protein sequence: CASSLSLAWNEQFF.